The rows below give T cell receptor beta chains drawn from one sample of a study of early stage breast cancer tumors. Clones were sequenced by immunoSEQ multiplex PCR, and TCRdb holds only the in-frame ones, with some missing. The sample lists roughly 57,000 clones, about 89% occurring once. Material for sequencing was blood. These receptor sequences come from a person aged 65 to 85 with breast cancer. Each CDR3 is given with its conserved first and last residue. The D gene is left open where the match is weak. Size values are once, few and many counts, or a class for expanded clones, and some rows have none.

J	size	D	V	DNA	CDR3
TRBJ2-5	.	.	TRBV7-6	TGTGCCAGCAGCTTAGCAGGGGTGGATTGGGAGACCCAGTACTTC	CASSLAGVDWETQYF
TRBJ2-7	.	TRBD1	TRBV5-4	TGTGCCAGCAGCTTGGCCACCGGGACAGGGGCCTACGAGCAGTACTTC	CASSLATGTGAYEQYF
TRBJ1-3	.	TRBD1	TRBV5-1	TGCGCCAGCAGCCCGGGACAGGAAAGCTCTGGAAACACCATATATTTT	CASSPGQESSGNTIYF
TRBJ2-3	.	TRBD2	TRBV7-2	TGTGCCAGCAGCCTTAGCGGGGGCGCGGCGGATACGCAGTATTTT	CASSLSGGAADTQYF
TRBJ2-1	.	.	TRBV29-1	TGCAGCGTTGAAGGTGGGAGTGGGACCTACAATGAGCAGTTCTTC	CSVEGGSGTYNEQFF
TRBJ2-7	.	TRBD2	TRBV7-9	TGTGCCAGCAGCTGGGGGGGAGGTTCCTACGAGCAGTACTTC	CASSWGGGSYEQYF
TRBJ2-3	.	.	TRBV4-1	TGCGCCAGCAGCCAGGAGGGGGAGGGCCTCCACACAGATACGCAGTATTTT	CASSQEGEGLHTDTQYF
TRBJ2-5	.	TRBD1	TRBV5-1	TGCGCCAGCAGCCTGGGACAGCAGGAAGAGACCCAGTACTTC	CASSLGQQEETQYF
TRBJ1-1	once	.	TRBV28	TGTGCCAGCACCACTCCTGCGGCGAACACTGAAGCTTTCTTT	CASTTPAANTEAFF
TRBJ1-3	.	.	TRBV7-7	TGTGCTAGCAGCCCTGACAGATCTGGAAACACCATATATTTT	CASSPDRSGNTIYF
TRBJ1-3	.	.	TRBV4-2	TGTGCCAGCAGCCAACCCGACAGCTCTGGAAACACCATATATTTT	CASSQPDSSGNTIYF
TRBJ2-3	.	TRBD2	TRBV5-8	TGTGCCAGCAGCCTTCCGGGACTAGCGGGAGAATACGCGGGAGATACGCAGTATTTT	CASSLPGLAGEYAGDTQYF
TRBJ1-1	.	TRBD1	TRBV11-3	TGTGCCAGCAGCGAGGGACAGGGTAGACGAGCTTTCTTT	CASSEGQGRRAFF
TRBJ2-7	.	TRBD2	TRBV5-1	TGCGCCAGCAGCTTGCAAGCGGGAGGTCCCTCGGGGGAGCAGTACTTC	CASSLQAGGPSGEQYF
TRBJ1-3	.	.	TRBV4-1	TGCGCCAGCAGCCTGTACACAGGGCCTGGAAACACCATATATTTT	CASSLYTGPGNTIYF
TRBJ1-4	.	TRBD1	TRBV6-1	TGTGCCGTAGACGGGGACAGGCCCAATGAAAAACTGTTTTTT	CAVDGDRPNEKLFF
TRBJ1-2	.	TRBD1	TRBV19	TGTGCCAGTAGTACCCCGACAGGGGGATATGGGAACTATGGCTACACCTTC	CASSTPTGGYGNYGYTF
TRBJ2-3	.	TRBD1	TRBV29-1	TGCAGCGTTGAAGAGGGACAGGGCGCAGATACGCAGTATTTT	CSVEEGQGADTQYF
TRBJ2-3	.	.	TRBV29-1	TGCAGCGTGGAAAGCGGAGATTACACAGATACGCAGTATTTT	CSVESGDYTDTQYF
TRBJ2-5	.	.	TRBV2	TGTGCCAGCAGGCAGAGTTGGGAGGAGACCCAGTACTTC	CASRQSWEETQYF
TRBJ1-4	.	.	TRBV4-2	TGTGCCAGCAGCCAAGTGCAGGGGCGGGAGGAAAAACTGTTTTTT	CASSQVQGREEKLFF
TRBJ2-3	.	TRBD2	TRBV6-1	TGTGCCAGCAGGGGGACTAGCGGGAGACCGGATACGCAGTATTTT	CASRGTSGRPDTQYF